This T cell receptor beta chain was identified in a study of PD-L1 blockade in urothelial cancer. Study-wide background: The authors examined blood 3 weeks (second dose) and 6 weeks after treatment start. Reported median T cell count for blood samples was more than 110,000. Study-wide findings and caveats: Blood TCR clonality below the median before treatment was a predictor of better survival.

J gave up 1 base and V 5 bases, and 4 bases lay outside the gene matches. This CDR3 is 15 amino acids long. The V gene's germline CDR1 is LNHDA and CDR2 SQIVND (reference sequence). Clones were sequenced by immunoSEQ multiplex PCR, and TCRdb holds only the in-frame ones, with some missing. The table includes about 22,000 clones, approximately 89% detected once. In regard to this clone: Its antigen is unknown.

Time point reported: peripheral blood 6 weeks after treatment start. The TCR sequence derives from a woman in her sixties with urothelial cancer. The J gene is TRBJ2-7, the V gene TRBV19; 11 positions agree with TRBD2. Sample: PBMCs, taken around atezolizumab (anti-PD-L1) treatment. The DNA of the CDR3 is TGTGCCAGTAGTCTACTAGCGGGGGTTTCCTACGAGCAGTACTTC. Protein: CASSLLAGVSYEQYF.